This record looks at one T cell receptor beta chain sequence and its context. Its antigen remains unidentified. The CDR3 loop spans 14 amino acids. Germline CDR1 reads GTSNPN; CDR2 reads SVGIG (reference sequence). Trimming pared 0 bases from V and 9 bases from J, leaving 17 bases between. Researchers ran the PCR with 60 Vbeta and 13 Jbeta primers. The assay was immunoSEQ multiplex PCR, and TCRdb's table has in-frame clones only and misses some. The profile shows about 150,000 clones, over 60% of them singletons. The data originate from a study of cytomegalovirus exposure and HLA in healthy donors. Findings and caveats of the study: Most of the TCR beta V segments (in an earlier analysis) were productive either about 87% or about 30% of the time. For most subjects, TCR beta sequences were reported to predict HLA-A and HLA-B alleles with accuracy.

The sequence was obtained from a male donor in good health and CMV-seronegative. Input material: PBMCs. This chain links TRBV30 with TRBJ1-2; D ambiguous. The CDR3 loop reads CAWSVNTLGVSYTF. The CDR3 nucleotides read TGTGCCTGGAGTGTAAACACCCTCGGAGTCAGCTACACCTTC. Using reference TRBV30 and TRBJ1-2 for the parts outside the CDR3, the full variable domain is SQTIHQWPATLVQPVGSPLSLECTVEGTSNPNLYWYRQAAGRGLQLLFYSVGIGQISSEVPQNLSASRPQDRQFILSSKKLLLSDSGFYLCAWSVNTLGVSYTFGSGTRLTVV.